This entry concerns a single TCR beta chain. The V gene's germline CDR1 is SGDLS and CDR2 YYNGEE. This CDR3 region has 15 residues. Trimming cost V 0 bases and J 0 bases, with 7 bases left between them. The data belong to a study of cytomegalovirus exposure and HLA in healthy donors. In the PCR, 60 Vbeta and 13 Jbeta primers were used. Assay: immunoSEQ multiplex PCR; the TCRdb copy retains only in-frame clones and omits some. The repertoire holds fewer than 130,000 clones, with 60% to 80% as singletons. This sequence joins TRBV9 and TRBJ2-4; D is ambiguous. The TCR originated in a man between 50 and 59 years old in good health and CMV-seropositive. The sample taken for sequencing was PBMCs. CDR3 sequence (DNA): TGTGCCAGCAGCGTAGGGTCGGGAGCCAAAAACATTCAGTACTTC. The encoded protein is CASSVGSGAKNIQYF.